This entry features one TCR beta chain sequence. Its antigen is currently unknown. The data originate from a study of T cell responses to AZD1222 COVID-19 vaccine. In the study overall: Second-dose groups at about 4 or about 12 weeks were pooled. Study-wide results and caveats: Sampled repertoires all dated from after the peak T cell response. Nearly half of spike-specific TCRs reportedly target unmutated variant regions. Donors skewed white British and female; clonal diversity was possibly underestimated.

The CDR3 totals 16 residues. The V gene's germline CDR1 is MNHEY and CDR2 SVGEGT. After removal of 2 bases from V and 4 bases from J, the junction contained 2 bases not matched to a gene. Clones were sequenced by immunoSEQ multiplex PCR, and TCRdb holds only the in-frame ones, with some missing. The sample lists more than 85,000 clones; roughly 80% were seen once. Specimen: peripheral blood, collected on day 0 of AZD1222 vaccination. V usage is TRBV6-2 or TRBV6-3 and J usage is TRBJ2-2; TRBD2 agrees at 12 bases. The receptor was isolated from an adult in good health. The CDR3 bases are TGTGCCAGCAGTTACCGGGGACTAGCGGGCACCGGGGAGCTGTTTTTT. This encodes CASSYRGLAGTGELFF.